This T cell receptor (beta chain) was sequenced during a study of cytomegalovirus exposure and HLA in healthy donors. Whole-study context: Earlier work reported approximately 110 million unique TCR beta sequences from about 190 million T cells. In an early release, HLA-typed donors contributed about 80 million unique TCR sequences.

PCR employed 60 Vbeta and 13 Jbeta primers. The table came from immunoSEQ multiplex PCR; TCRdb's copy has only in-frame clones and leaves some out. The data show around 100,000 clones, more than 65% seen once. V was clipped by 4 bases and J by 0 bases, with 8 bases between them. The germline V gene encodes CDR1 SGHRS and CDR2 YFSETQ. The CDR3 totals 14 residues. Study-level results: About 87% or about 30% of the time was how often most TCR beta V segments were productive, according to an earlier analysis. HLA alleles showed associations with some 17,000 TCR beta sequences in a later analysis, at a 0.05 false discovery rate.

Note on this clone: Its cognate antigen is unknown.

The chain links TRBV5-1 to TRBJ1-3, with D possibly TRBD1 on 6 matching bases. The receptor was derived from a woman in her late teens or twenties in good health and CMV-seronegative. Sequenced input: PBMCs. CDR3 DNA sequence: TGCGCCAGCAGCGTACAGGGCTCTGGAAACACCATATATTTT. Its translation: CASSVQGSGNTIYF.